The entry below gives a single T cell receptor beta chain sequence along with its context. Its specificity is not known. The germline V gene encodes CDR1 SGHTA and CDR2 FQGNSA. The CDR3 length is 13 residues. V shed 6 bases and J shed 7 bases, with 13 bases lying between them. This entry is derived from a study of response to subunit inactivated influenza vaccine. Study-level findings and limits: The authors offered the suggestion that each seasonal influenza vaccination recruits few new T cells.

TCRdb re-analysed the RT-PCR reads in MiXCR, keeping a single row per CDR3 protein. The sample shows hundreds of thousands of distinct CDR3 sequences, roughly 10% of them seen only once. The V and J genes are TRBV7-2 and TRBJ2-1; tentative D call: TRBD2 (6 bases). This TCR came from a man aged 50-59 years who received an inactivated influenza vaccine. Sequencing was performed on PBMCs from blood, taken on the day of vaccination. The CDR3 bases are TGTGCCAGCAGTCCGGGACTCCTAAATGAGCAGTTCTTC. Translation gives CASSPGLLNEQFF.